The 30 T cell receptor beta chains below all came from one sample that was sequenced in a study of T cells after yellow fever vaccination. One entry per CDR3 protein, called by TCRdb with MiXCR from the 5' RACE reads. The table records around 120,000 distinct CDR3 sequences, 13% to 15% of them present only once. Sequenced here: CD8+ T cells sorted from PBMCs, sampled 5 days after the yellow fever booster vaccination. The receptors come from a man aged 18-30 years who received the YFV17D yellow fever vaccine.

This clonotype was recorded a few times. The chain recombines TRBV7-8 with TRBJ2-3, with D possibly TRBD2 on 5 matching bases. Per the germline V gene, CDR1 is SGHVS and CDR2 is FQNEAQ. The CDR3 runs 15 residues. V was pared by 1 base and J by 1 base, with 9 bases between. Here the CDR3 reads CASSLEDLGTDTQYF. CDR3 nucleotide sequence: TGTGCCAGCAGCTTAGAGGACTTAGGCACAGATACGCAGTATTTT.

The J gene is TRBJ2-7, the V gene TRBV10-3; 9 bases match TRBD2. The germline V gene has CDR1 ENHRY and CDR2 SYGVKD. The CDR3 totals 14 residues. Losses at the gene ends were 4 bases for V and 2 bases for J; bases not matched to a gene: 3. CDR3 coding DNA: TGTGCCATCAGTGTAGCGGGGGAAACCTACGAGCAGTACGTC. Translation: CAISVAGETYEQYV.

This clonotype was counted between two and nine times. The chain has TRBV7-9 and TRBJ2-7; 9 positions agree with TRBD1. Germline lookup yields CDR1 SEHNR and CDR2 FQNEAQ (reference sequence). The V gene end was trimmed by 5 bases and the J gene end by 4 bases; junction bases not matched to a gene: 6. This CDR3 is 14 amino acids long. CDR3 nucleotides: TGTGCCAGCAGCCATGGGACAGGGAATTACGAGCAGTACTTC. This sequence encodes CASSHGTGNYEQYF.

This clonotype was detected a few times. This sequence joins TRBV27 and TRBJ1-2; D unclear. V was shortened by 2 bases and J by 4 bases, with 8 bases between the two germline ends. CDR1 MNHEY and CDR2 SMNVEV come from the germline V gene (reference sequence). The CDR3 sequence is 13 residues long. CDR3 amino acids: CASSLSPSYGYTF. The CDR3 nucleotides read TGTGCCAGCAGTTTAAGCCCTTCCTATGGCTACACCTTC.

This clonotype was recorded a few times. The chain links TRBV4-1 to TRBJ1-2; D remains unclear. V was shortened by 4 bases and J by 8 bases, with 17 bases between the two germline ends. This CDR3 spans 14 amino acids. In germline, CDR1 is MGHRA, CDR2 YSYEKL. Written as DNA, the CDR3 is TGCGCCAGCAGCCCCTCATCCCAGCCGGCGGGCTACACCTTC. It yields the protein CASSPSSQPAGYTF.

The V gene is TRBV6-2 or TRBV6-3, the J gene TRBJ2-7; maybe TRBD1 (6 bases). Germline V CDR1 and CDR2: MNHEY, SVGEGT. The length of the CDR3 is 15 residues. CDR3 sequence: CASSYSRQVDYVQYV. As DNA, the CDR3 is TGTGCCAGCAGTTACTCAAGACAGGTCGACTACGTGCAGTACGTC.

The gene calls are TRBV4-2 and TRBJ1-2, with 7 positions matching TRBD1. The CDR3 has 16 amino acids. The trim removed 1 base at V and 1 base at J, leaving 6 bases unmatched. The germline gives CDR1 LGHNA, CDR2 YNFKEQ. The CDR3 here is CASSQGTGTVNYGYTF. Here the CDR3 DNA reads TGTGCCAGCAGCCAAGGAACCGGGACAGTTAACTATGGCTACACCTTC.

V and J are TRBV5-4 and TRBJ2-2; maybe TRBD2 (6 bases). Germline CDR1 is SGHNT and CDR2 is YYREEE (reference sequence). Trimming removed 4 bases at V and 7 bases at J, with 17 bases between. This CDR3 has 15 residues. CDR3 in amino acids: CASSPSAEGFGELFF. CDR3 DNA sequence: TGTGCCAGCAGCCCGAGCGCGGAGGGTTTCGGGGAGCTGTTTTTT.

This clonotype was recorded a few times. This chain links TRBV2 with TRBJ1-2; no reliable D call. Between the trimmed V and J ends, which lost 10 bases and 0 bases, there was a span of 18 bases. CDR3 length: 15 amino acids. CDR1 and CDR2 (germline): SNHLY, FYNNEI. The CDR3 nucleotides read TGTGCCACCATTAATGGGGTGACTTCTAACTATGGCTACACCTTC. Residues: CATINGVTSNYGYTF.

The rearrangement uses TRBV20-1 and TRBJ1-5; 10 bases align to TRBD1. J was trimmed by 5 bases and V by 6 bases; bases with no gene match: 7. This CDR3 comprises 14 residues. CDR1 and CDR2 (germline): DFQATT, SNEGSKA (reference sequence). In DNA form, the CDR3 reads TGCAGTGCAAGCGGGACAGGGGTCTATCAGCCCCAGCATTTT. The encoded protein is CSASGTGVYQPQHF.

This clonotype was counted between two and nine times. The V and J genes are TRBV13 and TRBJ2-7; TRBD2 is a possible D gene (6 bases). There are 12 residues in the CDR3. Germline CDR1 reads PRHDT; CDR2 reads FYEKMQ (reference sequence). V lost 0 bases to trimming and J lost 10 bases, with 10 bases between them. The chain's CDR3 is CASSLGRGLQYF. The CDR3 bases are TGTGCCAGCAGCTTAGGTCGGGGACTTCAGTACTTC.

The chain uses TRBV12-3 or TRBV12-4 and TRBJ2-5; TRBD1 might be the D (6 bases). Trimming shortened V by 3 bases and J by 4 bases, and 9 bases separated the two germline ends. The CDR3 is 13 amino acids. In DNA, the CDR3 is TGTGCCAGCAGTTTTAGCAGGGGAGAGACCCAGTACTTC. Translation: CASSFSRGETQYF.

V usage is TRBV7-2 and J usage is TRBJ2-7, with D uncertain. The V end lost 1 base, the J end lost 5 bases, and 6 bases lay between the germline ends. The CDR3 consists of 12 residues. Germline V gene lookup returns CDR1 SGHTA and CDR2 FQGNSA. The CDR3 DNA reads as TGTGCCAGCAGCTTAGTAGTGCACGAGCAGTACTTC. Its protein product is CASSLVVHEQYF.

The chain uses TRBV6-2 or TRBV6-3 and TRBJ1-5, with D perhaps matching TRBD1 (5 bases). The CDR3 is made up of 15 amino acids. Trimming pared 10 bases from V and 3 bases from J, leaving 19 bases between. The germline CDR1 and CDR2 sequences are MNHEY and SVGEGT. The CDR3 DNA reads TGTGCCACCGTAGAGCGCACAGGTTACAATCAGCCCCAGCATTTT. Translated, it gives CATVERTGYNQPQHF.

Only a few counts were recorded for this clonotype. The chain couples TRBV29-1 to TRBJ2-7; no reliable D call. CDR3 length equals 12 residues. Germline assignment: CDR1 SQVTM and CDR2 ANQGSEA. Trimming removed 5 bases from V and 1 base from J, with 9 bases in between. CDR3 DNA sequence: TGCAGCGTTCAAACAAATTCCTACGAGCAGTACTTC. This translates into CSVQTNSYEQYF.

The chain carries TRBV6-5 and TRBJ1-1, with 7 bases identical to TRBD1. V lost 8 bases, J lost 3 bases, and 9 bases stayed unmatched. The CDR3 sequence is 14 residues long. Germline V lookup: CDR1 MNHEY, CDR2 SVGAGI. DNA for the CDR3: TGTGCCAGCCGAATAAACAGGGGCGACACTGAAGCTTTCTTT. Protein sequence: CASRINRGDTEAFF.

This clonotype has only a few counts. The rearrangement joins TRBV4-1 to TRBJ2-7, with 7 bases identical to TRBD1. V was pared by 0 bases and J by 3 bases, with 8 bases of the junction left unmatched. CDR1 and CDR2 (germline): MGHRA, YSYEKL. There are 16 residues in the CDR3. The CDR3 sequence: CASSQELRTGHYEQYF. CDR3 bases: TGCGCCAGCAGCCAAGAATTGAGGACAGGCCACTACGAGCAGTACTTC.

As to this clonotype: One junction end does not reproduce the germline sequence, and a read error may be involved. V gene TRBV7-7 combines with J gene TRBJ2-5; the match to TRBD2 covers 7 bases. Germline V gene data show CDR1 as SSHAT and CDR2 as FNYEAQ (reference sequence). The CDR3 is 15 amino acids. CDR3 in DNA: TGTGCTAGCAGCTTATCAGCTAGCGGAGAAGAGACCCAGTACTTC. It translates to CASSLSASGEETQYF.

In its sample, this clonotype was seen once. The V gene is TRBV10-3, the J gene TRBJ2-1, with D perhaps given as TRBD1 or TRBD2 (5 bases each). CDR3 length: 16 residues. Germline V CDR1 and CDR2: ENHRY, SYGVKD. V dropped 4 bases and J dropped 5 bases, with 18 bases sitting between them. The CDR3 bases are TGTGCCATCAGTGGTGGGACCCTCTCCCTCAACAATGAGCAGTTCTTC. This translates into CAISGGTLSLNNEQFF.

This rearrangement joins TRBV5-4 to TRBJ2-4; maybe TRBD2 (7 bases). The length of the CDR3 is 16 residues. Germline CDR1 and CDR2: SGHNT and YYREEE (reference sequence). V was trimmed by 4 bases and J by 2 bases, leaving 16 bases between them. The CDR3 DNA reads as TGTGCCAGCAGCCTGTGGGGGGGCAAGACCAAAAACATTCAGTACTTC. As protein: CASSLWGGKTKNIQYF.

This clonotype was counted a few times. This chain's CDR3 is CSVEDTGGYGYTF. CDR3 nucleotides: TGCAGCGTTGAAGATACCGGCGGCTATGGCTACACCTTC. J is TRBJ1-2 and V is TRBV29-1; D is unresolved. V was pared by 0 bases and J by 4 bases, with 9 bases between. The CDR3 has 13 residues. CDR1 is SQVTM, CDR2 ANQGSEA, per germline.

In this sample, this clonotype turned up a few times. One end of the junction is discordant with germline, which a read error may explain. V and J are TRBV4-1 and TRBJ2-7, with a possible D match to TRBD1 (6 bases). There are 13 residues in the CDR3. Germline CDR1 and CDR2: MGHRA and YSYEKL. This CDR3 reads CACSRIGRGEQYF. CDR3 nucleotide sequence: TGCGCCTGCAGCCGCATAGGCAGGGGCGAGCAGTACTTC.

This chain joins TRBV6-2 or TRBV6-3 and TRBJ2-7; possible D gene TRBD1, 5 bases. Germline V lookup: CDR1 MNHEY, CDR2 SVGEGT. V was pared by 5 bases and J by 6 bases, with 14 bases between. The CDR3 spans 13 residues. CDR3 in DNA: TGTGCCAGCAGTAGCTACAGGTTGGGCGAGCAGTACGTC. It specifies CASSSYRLGEQYV.

V usage is TRBV6-1 and J usage is TRBJ1-5; the D is unclear. This CDR3 comprises 15 residues. V lost 5 bases, J lost 2 bases, and 13 bases lay in between. Germline CDR1 and CDR2: MNHNS and SASEGT. This chain's CDR3 is CASSPTRGGNQPQHF. The DNA for the CDR3 is TGTGCCAGCAGTCCCACTAGAGGCGGCAATCAGCCCCAGCATTTT.

The V gene is TRBV7-9, the J gene TRBJ1-2, with TRBD1 as a possible D gene (5 bases). The ends were cut back, 5 bases at V and 13 bases at J, with 17 bases in the middle. The CDR3 runs to 12 residues. CDR1 is SEHNR, CDR2 FQNEAQ, per germline (reference sequence). CDR3 sequence (DNA): TGTGCCAGCAGCCCGGACATGCGGGAATCCACCTTC. It specifies CASSPDMRESTF.

The V gene is TRBV7-2, the J gene TRBJ2-1; TRBD2 might be the D (6 bases). The CDR3 extends over 17 amino acids. V dropped 5 bases and J dropped 0 bases, with 17 bases sitting between them. CDR1 SGHTA and CDR2 FQGNSA come from the germline V gene. The CDR3 sequence is CASSPPKEGRSYNEQFF. CDR3 DNA sequence: TGTGCCAGCAGCCCGCCTAAGGAGGGGCGCTCCTACAATGAGCAGTTCTTC.

A few counts support this clonotype. J is TRBJ1-1 and V is TRBV12-5; D ambiguous. Germline V lookup: CDR1 LGHNT, CDR2 FRNRAP. Between the trimmed V and J ends, which lost 3 bases and 4 bases, there was a span of 18 bases. CDR3 length equals 16 residues. CDR3 nucleotides: TGTGCTAGTGGTTTTAACCCCGTAGAACGGGTCACTGAAGCTTTCTTT. It translates to CASGFNPVERVTEAFF.

The sample holds a few counts of this clonotype. This sequence joins TRBV4-3 and TRBJ2-1, with D possibly being TRBD1 or TRBD2 (5 bases each). Germline V gene lookup returns CDR1 LGHNA and CDR2 YSLEER. This CDR3 region has 14 residues. Trimming removed 1 base from V and 9 bases from J, with 13 bases in between. In DNA form, the CDR3 reads TGCGCCAGCAGCCAAGGAATGGGGACCGGTGAGCAGTTCTTC. Protein: CASSQGMGTGEQFF.

This clonotype has a handful of counts. The chain combines TRBV6-2 or TRBV6-3 with TRBJ2-1; TRBD1 is a possible D gene (5 bases). This CDR3 spans 15 amino acids. The germline V gene encodes CDR1 MNHEY and CDR2 SVGEGT. V dropped 6 bases and J dropped 2 bases, with 14 bases sitting between them. CDR3: CASSTGWGTYNEQFF. The CDR3 nucleotides read TGTGCCAGCAGCACCGGGTGGGGCACCTACAATGAGCAGTTCTTC.

The table lists this clonotype with many counts. This chain joins TRBV4-1 and TRBJ2-7; TRBD1 matches 9 bases. The CDR3 runs 16 residues. Germline-derived CDR1 and CDR2 are MGHRA and YSYEKL. The ends lost 0 bases at V and 3 bases at J; junction bases unmatched: 6. The CDR3, as DNA: TGCGCCAGCAGCCAAGAGGGGACAGGGAATTACTACGAGCAGTACGTC. Its translation is CASSQEGTGNYYEQYV.